What follows describes a single TCR beta chain. RNA transcripts yielded amplified TCR beta CDR3 regions. With the HTBI primer set, the TCR CDR3 went through a first round of RT-PCR. TCRdb fed the multiplex PCR reads into MiXCR, producing one record per CDR3 protein. This repertoire shows some 490,000 distinct CDR3 sequences, about 20% found once; its top ten account for around 50%. This record comes from a study of T cells in Graves' hyperthyroidism and ophthalmopathy. The V end was cut by 2 bases, the J end by 1 base, with 8 bases between. The CDR3 covers 14 residues. Germline CDR1 MNHNS, CDR2 SASEGT.

The sequenced sample was blood. The chain uses TRBV6-1 and TRBJ1-1; D is unresolved. The TCR was taken from a woman aged 70-85 years with Graves' ophthalmopathy. CDR3 residues: CASSEHMGNTEAFF. CDR3 nucleotide sequence: TGTGCCAGCAGTGAACATATGGGGAACACTGAAGCTTTCTTT.